This record covers a single T cell receptor beta chain. The time point denotes: newly diagnosed GD, antithyroid drugs for less than 3 months. RNA isolated from PBMCs was used to make the TCR library. Patients with Graves' disease were diagnosed by American Thyroid Association guidelines. The data were taken from a study of regulatory T cells in long-lasting Graves disease. Researchers made TCR beta libraries by using iRepertoire HTBI primers and running Arm-PCR on CDR3 regions. TCRdb redid the calling of the multiplex PCR reads with MiXCR, one entry per CDR3 protein. The table records around 400,000 distinct CDR3 sequences, 12% of them present only once. V lost 8 bases and J lost 7, with 11 bases in between. This CDR3 comprises 12 residues. The same specimen was also included in a second study, on T cells in Graves' hyperthyroidism and ophthalmopathy. That study adds: Researchers defined stable Graves' hyperthyroidism as no ophthalmopathy progression within 18 months. Diagnoses were established using clinical symptoms, serum thyroxine and TRAb, thyroid ultrasound and orbital computed tomography.

Sequencing used peripheral blood mononuclear cells (PBMCs), obtained at new diagnosis, from a patient treated with antithyroid drugs. The TCR originated in a young woman with Graves disease. This sequence joins TRBV12-3 or TRBV12-4 and TRBJ1-4; no firm D call. In DNA, the CDR3 is TGTGCCAGCGGCCCCGACGGTGAAAAACTGTTTTTT. Protein: CASGPDGEKLFF.